This section outlines one T cell receptor (beta chain) sequence together with its context. Its antigen is currently unknown. The sample comes from a study of shared clonotypes between healthy human individuals. Overall study results and limits: Sampling was confined to blood; repertoires within tissues likely differ.

Assay execution took place at the deep level. Over several immunoSEQ plates, each subset's genomic DNA was distributed in even portions. Measured with immunoSEQ multiplex PCR; TCRdb has only the in-frame clones, and not every one. The data hold 450,000 or so clones, with roughly three quarters observed a single time. Trimming cost V 0 bases and J 1 base, with 4 bases left between them. The length of the CDR3 is 14 residues. Germline V gives CDR1 MNHNY, CDR2 SVGAGI (reference sequence). The donors, healthy adults who were HIV-negative, had experienced no recent acute infections or vaccinations. Sequencing was done on a sample of PBMCs. The chain combines TRBV6-6 with TRBJ1-5; D not certain. This clonotype was obtained from a woman aged 40 to 50 in good health. Some clones in this sample may be carry-over from other donors' samples. CDR3 in amino acids: CASSYSGSNQPQHF. Written as DNA, the CDR3 is TGTGCCAGCAGTTACTCTGGGAGCAATCAGCCCCAGCATTTT.